This is a list of T cell receptor beta chains from one sample in a study of control samples from healthy donors and cancer patients. Using immunoSEQ multiplex PCR, the repertoire was profiled, and TCRdb retains in-frame clones only, with some absent. Among over 150,000 clones, around 96% were seen once, and the ten largest hold around 6.2%. The material sequenced was blood. The source is a man aged 40-49 years in good health. The CDR3 runs from the conserved cysteine through the conserved F or W. Fields, in order: J gene, D gene, clone size, V gene, CDR3 protein, CDR3 DNA. D genes are given only for firm matches. Clone size appears in some rows only: once, few, many, or a class for an expanded clone.

TRBJ1-1	NA	NA	TRBV6-5	CASRPAGSGTEAFF	TGTGCCAGCAGACCCGCGGGGTCGGGAACTGAAGCTTTCTTT
TRBJ2-5	TRBD1	NA	TRBV7-9	CASSLRQGIETQYF	TGTGCCAGCAGCTTGAGACAGGGTATCGAGACCCAGTACTTC
TRBJ1-1	NA	NA	TRBV9	CASSVGVVRNTEAFF	TGTGCCAGCAGCGTAGGGGTGGTCCGGAACACTGAAGCTTTCTTT
TRBJ1-3	NA	NA	TRBV25-1	CASSEGGLSSGNTIYF	TGTGCCAGCAGTGAAGGGGGACTGTCCTCTGGAAACACCATATATTTT
TRBJ1-3	TRBD1	once	TRBV25-1	CASGDRVSGNTIYF	TGTGCCAGCGGGGACAGGGTCTCTGGAAACACCATATATTTT
TRBJ1-2	TRBD1	NA	TRBV5-1	CASSLGTGANYGYTF	TGTGCCAGCAGCTTGGGTACAGGGGCGAACTATGGCTACACCTTC
TRBJ1-6	NA	NA	TRBV30	CAWSVVQGSPLHF	TGTGCCTGGAGTGTAGTACAGGGATCACCCCTCCACTTT
TRBJ2-7	NA	NA	TRBV4-1	CASSREDRRAYEQYF	TGCGCCAGCAGCCGAGAAGACAGGAGGGCCTACGAGCAGTACTTC
TRBJ2-2	NA	NA	TRBV5-1	CASSLKGNTGELFF	TGCGCCAGCAGCTTAAAAGGGAACACCGGGGAGCTGTTTTTT
TRBJ1-1	NA	NA	TRBV28	CASSMPGVTEAFF	TGTGCCAGCAGTATGCCGGGGGTTACTGAAGCTTTCTTT
TRBJ1-3	NA	NA	TRBV19	CASSIATGRISGNTIYF	TGTGCCAGTAGTATCGCAACAGGGAGAATCTCTGGAAACACCATATATTTT
TRBJ1-6	NA	NA	TRBV28	CASSLPGHANSPLHF	TGTGCCAGCAGTCTCCCGGGACACGCAAATTCACCCCTCCACTTT
TRBJ1-5	NA	NA	TRBV19	CASSIRRGGKPQHF	TGTGCCAGTAGTATTCGACGAGGGGGGAAGCCCCAGCATTTT
TRBJ2-7	NA	NA	TRBV7-8	CASSFQGSYEQYF	TGTGCCAGCAGCTTTCAGGGCTCCTACGAGCAGTACTTC
TRBJ1-3	NA	NA	TRBV30	CAWSRPLGSGNTIYF	TGTGCCTGGAGTCGGCCACTGGGCTCTGGAAACACCATATATTTT
TRBJ1-1	TRBD1	NA	TRBV7-2	CASSPDRGLVAFF	TGTGCCAGCAGCCCCGACAGGGGGCTGGTAGCTTTCTTT
TRBJ2-7	NA	NA	TRBV28	CASSPPVSGRQYF	TGTGCCAGCAGTCCCCCGGTTTCAGGGAGGCAGTACTTC
TRBJ1-1	NA	NA	TRBV6-5	CASSTMGRPNTEAFF	TGTGCCAGCAGTACGATGGGACGGCCAAACACTGAAGCTTTCTTT
TRBJ1-6	NA	NA	TRBV7-2	CASSLDPVGSPLHF	TGTGCCAGCAGCTTAGACCCCGTCGGGTCACCCCTCCACTTT
TRBJ1-3	TRBD1	NA	TRBV19	CASSVLSGGGNTIYF	TGTGCCAGTAGTGTTCTCTCAGGGGGTGGAAACACCATATATTTT
TRBJ1-2	NA	NA	TRBV24-1	CATSDLSDRGGYTF	TGTGCCACCAGTGACCTCTCAGACCGGGGTGGCTACACCTTC
TRBJ2-1	TRBD1	NA	TRBV28	CATAQGFEAGEQFF	TGTGCCACCGCACAGGGGTTTGAGGCCGGTGAGCAGTTCTTC
TRBJ1-1	NA	once	TRBV10-3	CAIRPGNTEAFF	TGTGCCATCAGACCAGGGAACACTGAAGCTTTCTTT
TRBJ1-1	TRBD1	NA	TRBV5-1	CASSTTGTGGTEAFF	TGCGCCAGCAGCACCACCGGGACAGGGGGGACTGAAGCTTTCTTT
TRBJ1-2	NA	NA	TRBV29-1	CSVPPRYWWDGYTF	TGCAGCGTCCCCCCTAGATATTGGTGGGATGGCTACACCTTC
TRBJ1-4	NA	once	TRBV12-3/TRBV12-4	CASSFREKLFF	TGTGCCAGCAGTTTCCGGGAAAAACTGTTTTTT
TRBJ1-1	TRBD1	NA	TRBV27	CASSTTGGESGNTEAFF	TGTGCCAGCAGTACAACAGGGGGCGAAAGTGGGAACACTGAAGCTTTCTTT
TRBJ2-1	TRBD2	once	TRBV5-1	CASSPSPTSGGYNEQFF	TGCGCCAGCAGCCCGTCACCAACTAGCGGGGGCTACAATGAGCAGTTCTTC
TRBJ2-7	NA	NA	TRBV4-3	CASSQGPLYEQYF	TGCGCCAGCAGCCAAGGCCCTCTCTACGAGCAGTACTTC
TRBJ2-3	NA	NA	TRBV28	CASSFAIDSTTTDTQYF	TGTGCCAGCAGTTTCGCGATTGACTCAACCACCACAGATACGCAGTATTTT
TRBJ1-3	NA	NA	TRBV11-2	CASSLGEWESGNTIYF	TGTGCCAGCAGCTTAGGGGAATGGGAATCTGGAAACACCATATATTTT
TRBJ1-3	NA	NA	TRBV6-5	CASSYSSGGAIYF	TGTGCCAGCAGTTACTCGAGCGGAGGGGCCATATATTTT
TRBJ1-1	NA	NA	TRBV7-9	CASSYERTEVFF	TGTGCCAGCAGCTACGAGCGAACAGAGGTTTTCTTT